These 29 T cell receptor beta chains originate from one sample sequenced in a study of CD8 T cells in Susac syndrome. A quantity of about 0.5 to 1 ug RNA underwent reverse transcription using random hexamers. TCRdb re-called the immunoSEQ multiplex PCR reads through MiXCR, storing one row per CDR3 protein. The sample yields around 280,000 distinct CDR3 sequences, under 95% seen once. Sequencing used CD4+ T cells from PBMCs. These receptors all come from a human donor with multiple sclerosis.

The V call is TRBV14, the J call TRBJ1-1; no firm D call. This CDR3 has 15 residues. With 4 bases removed from V and 1 base from J, the gap between germline ends came to 13 bases. The germline CDR1 and CDR2 sequences are SGHDN and FVKESK. The CDR3 DNA reads as TGTGCCAGCAGCCCCCCCGGGATATCGAACACTGAAGCTTTCTTT. It specifies CASSPPGISNTEAFF. Looking up the rest from reference TRBV14 and TRBJ1-1 gives the full variable domain: EAGVTQFPSHSVIEKGQTVTLRCDPISGHDNLYWYRRVMGKEIKFLLHFVKESKQDESGMPNNRFLAERTGGTYSTLKVQPAELEDSGVYFCASSPPGISNTEAFFGQGTRLTVV.

The V gene is TRBV28, the J gene TRBJ2-7, with 10 bases fitting TRBD1. J lost 3 bases, V lost 7 bases, and 6 bases had no gene match. The CDR3 runs to 14 residues. The germline V gene has CDR1 MDHEN and CDR2 SYDVKM. CDR3 amino acids: CASTKDRGRYEQYF. The CDR3 DNA follows: TGTGCCAGCACCAAAGACAGGGGGCGCTACGAGCAGTACTTC.

This clonotype was counted a single time. The J gene is TRBJ1-1, the V gene TRBV6-5, with D unclear. The CDR3 sequence is 15 residues long. Per germline, CDR1 MNHEY and CDR2 SVGAGI. V lost 2 bases, J lost 1 base, and 11 bases lay in between. CDR3 DNA sequence: TGTGCCAGCAGTTACACTTCCAGGAGGAACACTGAAGCTTTCTTT. Translation: CASSYTSRRNTEAFF.

The chain joins TRBV5-1 to TRBJ1-2; unclear D gene. This CDR3 has 14 residues. CDR1 SGHRS and CDR2 YFSETQ come from the germline V gene. With 0 bases removed from V and 8 bases from J, the gap between germline ends came to 14 bases. CDR3 in amino acids: CASSLAAENNGYTF. CDR3 nucleotides: TGCGCCAGCAGCTTGGCAGCCGAAAACAACGGCTACACCTTC.

The DNA for the CDR3 is TGTGCCAGCAGCGTAGCCCCACCAGATACGCAGTATTTT. Protein sequence: CASSVAPPDTQYF. The gene calls are TRBV9 and TRBJ2-3, with unresolved D. The V gene's germline CDR1 is SGDLS and CDR2 YYNGEE. CDR3 length: 13 residues. V lost 0 bases and J 4 bases, leaving 6 bases between the germline ends. The variable domain in full, completed from reference TRBV9 and TRBJ2-3, reads DSGVTQTPKHLITATGQRVTLRCSPRSGDLSVYWYQQSLDQGLQFLIQYYNGEERAKGNILERFSAQQFPDLHSELNLSSLELGDSALYFCASSVAPPDTQYFGPGTRLTVL.

This clonotype was found a few times. The chain couples TRBV5-6 to TRBJ1-1; D remains ambiguous. This CDR3 has 13 residues. Per the germline V gene, CDR1 is SGHDT and CDR2 is YYEEEE. Trimming removed 1 base from V and 0 bases from J, with 4 bases in between. CDR3 in amino acids: CASSLTMNTEAFF. CDR3 nucleotide sequence: TGTGCCAGCAGCTTGACAATGAACACTGAAGCTTTCTTT. The variable domain in full, with the rest retrieved from reference TRBV5-6 and TRBJ1-1, is DAGVTQSPTHLIKTRGQQVTLRCSPKSGHDTVSWYQQALGQGPQFIFQYYEEEERQRGNFPDRFSGHQFPNYSSELNVNALLLGDSALYLCASSLTMNTEAFFGQGTRLTVV.

The V call is TRBV2, the J call TRBJ1-2, with 7 bases lining up with TRBD1. CDR3 length: 15 residues. The ends lost 0 bases at V and 8 bases at J; junction bases unmatched: 9. CDR1 and CDR2 (germline): SNHLY, FYNNEI. The CDR3 sequence is CASSEARQGTGGYTF. The CDR3 coding sequence is TGTGCCAGCAGTGAAGCGCGACAGGGTACAGGGGGCTACACCTTC.

The chain employs TRBV7-2 and TRBJ2-3; 10 bases align to TRBD2. The junction had 3 bases not matched to a gene; V was cut back by 5 bases and J by 4 bases. This CDR3 has 14 residues. Germline values: CDR1 SGHTA, CDR2 FQGNSA. CDR3 nucleotide sequence: TGTGCCAGCAGCATTAGCGGGAGGTCAGATACGCAGTATTTT. Protein sequence: CASSISGRSDTQYF.

The rearrangement links TRBV6-1 to TRBJ1-1; D is ambiguous. V was trimmed by 9 bases and J by 8 bases, leaving 13 bases between them. The CDR3 has 11 residues. The germline CDR1 and CDR2 sequences are MNHNS and SASEGT. The CDR3 protein is CASKSVSEAFF. As DNA, the CDR3 is TGTGCCAGTAAGTCGGTTTCGGAAGCTTTCTTT.

Concerning this clonotype itself: Germline is not matched at one junction end, which may reflect a read error. The CDR3 region is CASSQQGTQYF. CDR3 in DNA: TGTGCCAGCAGCCAACAAGGGACCCAGTACTTC. The chain couples TRBV2 to TRBJ2-5; D unclear. The CDR3 sequence is 11 residues long. Germline lookup yields CDR1 SNHLY and CDR2 FYNNEI.

The V call is TRBV5-6, the J call TRBJ1-4, with 10 bases aligning to TRBD1. CDR1 and CDR2 from the germline V gene are SGHDT and YYEEEE. V shed 4 bases and J 8 bases; nucleotides not matched to a gene: 8. The CDR3 totals 15 residues. The CDR3 sequence is CASSRPGQGKEKLFF. The DNA of the CDR3 is TGTGCCAGCAGCCGACCGGGACAGGGGAAGGAAAAACTGTTTTTT.

CDR3 amino acids: CASSYSNGAGAYGYTF. The CDR3 DNA reads TGTGCCAGCAGTTACTCGAATGGGGCAGGGGCCTATGGCTACACCTTC. V and J are TRBV6-5 and TRBJ1-2; D is perhaps TRBD1 (6 bases). The V end lost 0 bases, the J end lost 4 bases, and 15 bases lay between the germline ends. CDR3 length equals 16 residues. Germline V gives CDR1 MNHEY, CDR2 SVGAGI.

This clonotype is a singleton in its sample. J is TRBJ2-1 and V is TRBV9; 7 positions agree with TRBD2. The CDR3 consists of 16 residues. The V gene end was trimmed by 3 bases and the J gene end by 0 bases; junction bases not matched to a gene: 6. CDR1 is SGDLS, CDR2 YYNGEE, per germline. The CDR3 is CASSETSANSYNEQFF. In DNA form, the CDR3 reads TGTGCCAGCAGCGAAACTAGCGCGAACTCCTACAATGAGCAGTTCTTC.

The J gene is TRBJ1-4, the V gene TRBV14, with D possibly TRBD1 on 5 matching bases. From germline, CDR1 is SGHDN and CDR2 FVKESK. The germline V and J ends were trimmed by 6 bases and 7 bases, with 18 bases remaining between them. The CDR3 spans 15 residues. This chain's CDR3 is CASSPTWGIREKLFF. CDR3 DNA: TGTGCCAGCAGTCCTACGTGGGGGATTCGTGAAAAACTGTTTTTT.

The rearrangement links TRBV7-3 to TRBJ2-1; 9 nucleotides align to TRBD2. CDR3 length: 16 residues. In germline, CDR1 is SGHTA, CDR2 FQGTGA. The trim removed 5 bases at V and 8 bases at J, leaving 13 bases unmatched. The CDR3 protein is CASSAQPGLAVDEQFF. The DNA for the CDR3 is TGTGCCAGCAGCGCACAACCGGGACTAGCAGTTGATGAGCAGTTCTTC. Complete variable domain (other parts from reference TRBV7-3 and TRBJ2-1): GAGVSQTPSNKVTEKGKYVELRCDPISGHTALYWYRQSLGQGPEFLIYFQGTGAADDSGLPNDRFFAVRPEGSVSTLKIQRTERGDSAVYLCASSAQPGLAVDEQFFGPGTRLTVL.

J is TRBJ2-1 and V is TRBV29-1; 9 nucleotides agree with TRBD1. Losses at the gene ends were 2 bases for V and 9 bases for J; bases not matched to a gene: 8. The CDR3 is 14 amino acids. CDR1 SQVTM and CDR2 ANQGSEA come from the germline V gene. CDR3 sequence: CSVEPGQGIGEQFF. The CDR3 nucleotides are TGCAGCGTTGAACCGGGACAGGGTATCGGTGAGCAGTTCTTC.

V is TRBV6-5 and J is TRBJ1-2, with TRBD1 matching 8 bases. V was clipped by 7 bases and J by 3 bases; unmatched bases: 7. The germline V gene encodes CDR1 MNHEY and CDR2 SVGAGI. This CDR3 contains 14 residues. The DNA of the CDR3 is TGTGCCAGCAAAACGGAACAGGGGGACTATGGCTACACCTTC. Translated, it gives CASKTEQGDYGYTF.

The chain couples TRBV2 to TRBJ2-3, with D uncertain. Per the germline V gene, CDR1 is SNHLY and CDR2 is FYNNEI. The CDR3 contains 14 residues. V lost 4 bases and J 0 bases, leaving 8 bases between the germline ends. CDR3 in amino acids: CASSVGPSTDTQYF. The CDR3 DNA reads TGTGCCAGCAGTGTAGGCCCAAGCACAGATACGCAGTATTTT.

The J gene is TRBJ2-1, the V gene TRBV6-5, with D possibly being TRBD1 (6 bases). CDR1 is MNHEY and CDR2 is SVGAGI in the germline V gene. Trimming removed 0 bases at V and 6 bases at J, with 15 bases between. This CDR3 is 16 amino acids long. The CDR3: CASSYSGRRRGNEQFF. The CDR3 DNA follows: TGTGCCAGCAGTTACTCTGGACGTCGCAGGGGCAATGAGCAGTTCTTC.

V usage is TRBV12-3 or TRBV12-4 and J usage is TRBJ2-1; 11 positions agree with TRBD1. This CDR3 is built from 16 residues. J gave up 7 bases and V 8 bases, and 13 bases lay outside the gene matches. The CDR3 sequence is CASANRAGTGGNEQFF. CDR3 in DNA: TGTGCCAGCGCAAACCGCGCCGGGACAGGGGGTAATGAGCAGTTCTTC.

This chain joins TRBV2 and TRBJ2-7; D remains ambiguous. CDR3 length equals 13 residues. Germline lookup yields CDR1 SNHLY and CDR2 FYNNEI. Trimming stripped 5 bases from V and 7 bases from J, with 15 bases between. CDR3 amino acids: CASSLMILGEQYF. CDR3 bases: TGTGCCAGCAGTCTGATGATCCTAGGAGAGCAGTACTTC.

This chain links TRBV3-1 with TRBJ2-4; a possible D gene is TRBD2 (6 bases). Germline values: CDR1 LGHDT, CDR2 YNNKEL (reference sequence). The CDR3 totals 15 residues. The germline V and J ends were trimmed by 4 bases and 5 bases, with 15 bases remaining between them. CDR3: CASSPQGLSENIQYF. Written as DNA, the CDR3 is TGTGCCAGCAGCCCTCAAGGACTATCGGAAAACATTCAGTACTTC.

The chain is built from TRBV18 and TRBJ2-3; possible D gene TRBD1, 5 bases. Germline lookup yields CDR1 KGHSH and CDR2 LQKENI. The CDR3 consists of 15 residues. Trimming shortened V by 3 bases and J by 3 bases, and 13 bases separated the two germline ends. CDR3 amino acids: CASSPPAGMTDTQYF. CDR3 sequence (DNA): TGTGCCAGCTCACCCCCGGCAGGGATGACAGATACGCAGTATTTT.

The chain combines TRBV12-2 with TRBJ2-1; no DNA check was done on the table's D call, TRBD1. TRBV12-2 is listed as a pseudogene. CDR3 length equals 16 residues. CDR3 sequence (DNA): TGTGCAAGTCGCCCACGTCGACAGGGACCTAAATATGAGCAGTTCTTC. It yields the protein CASRPRRQGPKYEQFF.

The chain uses TRBV2 and TRBJ2-5; weak D call: TRBD2 (6 bases). The CDR3 has 14 amino acids. The germline CDR1 and CDR2 sequences are SNHLY and FYNNEI. Trimming removed 6 bases from V and 5 bases from J, with 16 bases in between. CDR3: CASREGSRWETQYF. In DNA, the CDR3 is TGTGCCAGCAGGGAGGGTAGTCGCTGGGAGACCCAGTACTTC.

This chain connects TRBV27 to TRBJ1-1, with D possibly matching TRBD1 (5 bases). Germline CDR1 reads MNHEY; CDR2 reads SMNVEV (reference sequence). Trimming shortened V by 2 bases and J by 4 bases, and 14 bases separated the two germline ends. This CDR3 is 15 amino acids long. The CDR3 DNA sequence: TGTGCCAGCAGTTTAATCTTGGGGGGAGGCACTGAAGCTTTCTTT. Its translation: CASSLILGGGTEAFF.

CDR3 residues: CASSLEGTTPDTQYF. The CDR3 DNA sequence: TGTGCCAGCAGCTTAGAAGGGACCACACCGGATACGCAGTATTTT. J is TRBJ2-3 and V is TRBV11-3, with D perhaps assigned TRBD1 or TRBD2 (5 bases each). CDR3 length: 15 amino acids. CDR1 and CDR2 from the germline V gene are SGHNT and YENEEA. The V end lost 0 bases, the J end lost 6 bases, and 13 bases lay between the germline ends.

The chain is built from TRBV9 and TRBJ1-4; no clear D gene. Deletions cut 0 bases from V and 3 bases from J, with 9 bases between. CDR1 is SGDLS, CDR2 YYNGEE, per germline. The CDR3 consists of 15 residues. The CDR3 bases are TGTGCCAGCAGCGTAGCTCAGGTCCCTAATGAAAAACTGTTTTTT. Protein product: CASSVAQVPNEKLFF.

This chain links TRBV27 with TRBJ2-3; 8 bases are shared with TRBD2. Germline lookup yields CDR1 MNHEY and CDR2 SMNVEV (reference sequence). The CDR3 has 17 residues. Trimming cost V 3 bases and J 3 bases; bases outside gene matches: 11. The CDR3 nucleotides read TGTGCCAGCAGTTTGACGGGAGGGCCCTCTGGAACAGATACGCAGTATTTT. Translating it yields CASSLTGGPSGTDTQYF.